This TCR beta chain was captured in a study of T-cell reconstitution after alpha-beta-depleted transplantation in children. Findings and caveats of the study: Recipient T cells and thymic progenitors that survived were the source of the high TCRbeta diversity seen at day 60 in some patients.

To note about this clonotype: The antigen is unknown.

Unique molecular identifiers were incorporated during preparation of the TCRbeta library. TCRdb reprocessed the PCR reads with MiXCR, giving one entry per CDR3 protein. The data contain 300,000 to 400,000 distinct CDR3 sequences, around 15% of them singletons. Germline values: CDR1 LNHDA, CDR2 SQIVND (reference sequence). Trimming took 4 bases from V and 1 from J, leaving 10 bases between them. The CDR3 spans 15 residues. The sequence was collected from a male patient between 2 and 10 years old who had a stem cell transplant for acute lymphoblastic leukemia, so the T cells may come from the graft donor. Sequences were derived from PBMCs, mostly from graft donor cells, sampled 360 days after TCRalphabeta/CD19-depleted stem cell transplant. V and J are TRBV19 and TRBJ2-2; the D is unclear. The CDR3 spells CASSRIARNTGELFF. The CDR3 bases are TGTGCCAGTAGTAGGATAGCCAGGAACACCGGGGAGCTGTTTTTT.